The 15 T cell receptor beta chains below were found in one sample sequenced in a study of blood T cell repertoires in COVID-19. TCRdb keeps only in-frame clones here, not all; method: immunoSEQ multiplex PCR. The sample has 280,000 or so clones; 86% are singletons. Sequenced material: peripheral blood. These receptors all come from a woman in her 30s who had recovered from COVID-19.

CDR3 sequence: CASSLAGGRDTQYF. In DNA, the CDR3 is TGTGCCAGCAGCTTAGCGGGAGGACGAGATACGCAGTATTTT. The rearrangement links TRBV11-2 to TRBJ2-3; 7 nucleotides line up with TRBD2. Germline V gene sequence: CDR1 SGHAT, CDR2 FQNNGV. The CDR3 totals 14 residues. V lost 1 base to trimming and J lost 5 bases; unmatched junction nucleotides: 3.

The table lists this clone with a count of one. This chain uses TRBV6-5 with TRBJ2-3; the match to TRBD2 covers 10 bases. Germline V lookup: CDR1 MNHEY, CDR2 SVGAGI. This CDR3 comprises 14 residues. V was clipped by 6 bases and J by 8 bases; unmatched bases: 8. The CDR3 nucleotides are TGTGCCAGCAGGTCTAGCGGGGGTGATGGTACGCAGTATTTT. It specifies CASRSSGGDGTQYF.

The rearrangement joins TRBV5-1 to TRBJ2-1; D is perhaps TRBD1 (5 bases). This CDR3 region has 16 residues. Between the trimmed V and J ends, which lost 3 bases and 3 bases, there was a span of 16 bases. Germline lookup yields CDR1 SGHRS and CDR2 YFSETQ. CDR3 in amino acids: CASSSRQTIIYNEQFF. The CDR3 DNA follows: TGCGCCAGCAGCTCCCGACAGACGATAATCTACAATGAGCAGTTCTTC.

V and J are TRBV19 and TRBJ2-7; TRBD1 might be the D (6 bases). Germline V CDR1 and CDR2: LNHDA, SQIVND (reference sequence). The CDR3 loop spans 15 amino acids. Between the trimmed V and J ends, which lost 1 base and 3 bases, there was a span of 13 bases. CDR3: CASSIGLGQIYEQYF. The CDR3 DNA sequence: TGTGCCAGTAGTATAGGTCTCGGACAGATCTACGAGCAGTACTTC.

This chain joins TRBV3-1 (or the pseudogene TRBV3-2) and TRBJ2-2; 8 bases fit TRBD2. The CDR3 sequence is 16 residues long. Germline lookup yields CDR1 LGHDT and CDR2 YNNKEL (reference sequence). Unmatched junction bases numbered 6, after V lost 5 bases and J lost 1 base. This chain's CDR3 is CASSSGTRGNTGELFF. The CDR3, as DNA: TGTGCCAGCAGCTCCGGGACTAGGGGGAACACCGGGGAGCTGTTTTTT.

The chain joins TRBV19 to TRBJ2-3; unclear D gene. The V and J ends lost 3 bases and 0 bases respectively, with 13 bases between them. The CDR3 is 16 residues long. CDR1 LNHDA and CDR2 SQIVND come from the germline V gene (reference sequence). CDR3 protein: CASSMRDNSSTDTQYF. DNA of the CDR3: TGTGCCAGTAGTATGCGCGACAATTCTAGCACAGATACGCAGTATTTT.

The V gene is TRBV19, the J gene TRBJ1-4; tentative D call: TRBD1 (5 bases). The V end lost 3 bases, the J end lost 5 bases, and 13 bases lay between the germline ends. Germline V gene lookup returns CDR1 LNHDA and CDR2 SQIVND (reference sequence). The CDR3 runs 15 residues. CDR3 amino acids: CASSMQGDTNEKLFF. As DNA, the CDR3 is TGTGCCAGTAGTATGCAGGGCGATACCAATGAAAAACTGTTTTTT. Filled out from reference TRBV19 and TRBJ1-4, the complete variable domain reads DGGITQSPKYLFRKEGQNVTLSCEQNLNHDAMYWYRQDPGQGLRLIYYSQIVNDFQKGDIAEGYSVSREKKESFPLTVTSAQKNPTAFYLCASSMQGDTNEKLFFGSGTQLSVL.

The V call is TRBV5-6, the J call TRBJ2-7, with a tentative D call TRBD1 (6 bases). The V and J ends lost 6 bases and 1 base respectively, with 17 bases between them. Germline lookup yields CDR1 SGHDT and CDR2 YYEEEE. The CDR3 extends over 15 amino acids. This CDR3 reads CASTLGTSLSYEQYF. The CDR3 DNA reads TGTGCCAGCACCCTGGGGACATCCTTGTCCTACGAGCAGTACTTC.

This clone showed up just once. The rearrangement uses TRBV27 and TRBJ2-1; 8 bases map to TRBD1. V dropped 3 bases and J dropped 12; count of bases not matched to a gene: 7. This CDR3 has 13 residues. Germline loops: CDR1 MNHEY, CDR2 SMNVEV (reference sequence). The CDR3, as DNA: TGTGCCAGCAGTTTCAATCAGGGGACAGGGCAGTTCTTC. Protein: CASSFNQGTGQFF.

This clone occurred once. V usage is TRBV28 and J usage is TRBJ2-3, with D perhaps TRBD1 (5 bases). V lost 6 bases and J 6 bases, leaving 13 bases between the germline ends. Per the germline V gene, CDR1 is MDHEN and CDR2 is SYDVKM. The CDR3 has 13 residues. Here the CDR3 reads CASSHQGFDTQYF. The CDR3 region has the DNA TGTGCCAGCAGCCATCAGGGTTTTGATACGCAGTATTTT. Drawing the rest from reference TRBV28 and TRBJ2-3, the complete variable domain is DVKVTQSSRYLVKRTGEKVFLECVQDMDHENMFWYRQDPGLGLRLIYFSYDVKMKEKGDIPEGYSVSREKKERFSLILESASTNQTSMYLCASSHQGFDTQYFGPGTRLTVL.

V is TRBV30 and J is TRBJ1-1; no reliable D call. The CDR3 spans 14 residues. The germline gives CDR1 GTSNPN, CDR2 SVGIG (reference sequence). Trimming stripped 0 bases from V and 8 bases from J, with 16 bases between. The CDR3 region is CAWSVQTVSGEAFF. The CDR3 DNA follows: TGTGCCTGGAGTGTACAAACAGTTTCGGGAGAAGCTTTCTTT.

The chain joins TRBV7-9 to TRBJ2-1; the D is unclear. The ends were cut back, 3 bases at V and 9 bases at J, with 6 bases in the middle. The CDR3 runs 11 residues. Germline values: CDR1 SEHNR, CDR2 FQNEAQ (reference sequence). This CDR3 is CASSFDTEQFF. The CDR3, as DNA: TGTGCCAGCAGCTTCGACACTGAGCAGTTCTTC.

The chain is built from TRBV27 and TRBJ1-2; TRBD1 matches at 8 bases. Per germline, CDR1 MNHEY and CDR2 SMNVEV (reference sequence). J gave up 0 bases and V 4 bases, and 7 bases lay outside the gene matches. The CDR3 is made up of 16 amino acids. The CDR3 DNA follows: TGTGCCAGCAGTTCCTTCCAGGGGGCGACTAACTATGGCTACACCTTC. As protein: CASSSFQGATNYGYTF.

The chain is built from TRBV4-3 and TRBJ2-3, with 14 bases fitting TRBD2. The CDR3 spans 17 residues. Germline V CDR1 and CDR2: LGHNA, YSLEER. Trimming at V came to 3 bases and at J to 4 bases, leaving 6 bases not matched to a gene. CDR3 sequence reads: CASSQAGTSGSADTQYF. Written as DNA, the CDR3 is TGCGCCAGCAGCCAGGCCGGGACTAGCGGGAGTGCAGATACGCAGTATTTT.

The J gene is TRBJ1-2, the V gene TRBV6-1, with D perhaps TRBD1 (6 bases). Trimming pared 2 bases from V and 3 bases from J, leaving 13 bases between. The germline CDR1 and CDR2 sequences are MNHNS and SASEGT. The CDR3 is 15 residues long. The CDR3 loop reads CASSETVRGDYGYTF. In nucleotides, the CDR3 is TGTGCCAGCAGTGAAACGGTCAGGGGTGACTATGGCTACACCTTC.